This TCR beta chain was recorded in a study of response to subunit inactivated influenza vaccine. The CDR3 sequence is 16 residues long. V dropped 1 base and J dropped 1 base, with 14 bases sitting between them. Germline values: CDR1 SGHRS, CDR2 YFSETQ. Via MiXCR, TCRdb re-called the RT-PCR reads, giving one row per CDR3 protein. There are more than 700,000 distinct CDR3 sequences in the sample; 20% to 25% occur only once, and about 10% lies in the top ten. The receptor was derived from a man in his forties or fifties who received an inactivated influenza vaccine. Sequenced here: PBMCs from blood, sampled about 5 days after vaccination. V is TRBV5-1 and J is TRBJ2-5; maybe TRBD2 (6 bases). CDR3 sequence reads: CASSLSGRGPQETQYF. CDR3 coding DNA: TGCGCCAGCAGCTTGTCGGGGCGGGGTCCCCAAGAGACCCAGTACTTC.